The following is a T cell receptor beta chain sequence with its context. Researchers ran the PCR with 60 Vbeta and 13 Jbeta primers. Assay used: immunoSEQ multiplex PCR; TCRdb lists only in-frame clones, some missing. The data show over 110,000 clones, approximately 80% seen once. The ends lost 6 bases at V and 5 bases at J; junction bases unmatched: 9. Germline CDR1 and CDR2: ENHRY and SYGVKD. The CDR3 runs 14 residues. The record originates from a study of cytomegalovirus exposure and HLA in healthy donors. The chain links TRBV10-3 to TRBJ2-5, with 7 bases matching TRBD1. The receptor's source is a woman between 35 and 50 years old in good health and CMV-seropositive. Source material: PBMCs. CDR3 amino acids: CAIRAAGGRETQYF. The CDR3 DNA is TGTGCCATCAGAGCTGCAGGGGGTCGGGAGACCCAGTACTTC.